This record concerns one T cell receptor beta chain sequence. Its target is unknown. This sample is part of a study of cytomegalovirus exposure and HLA in healthy donors. General study results and limits: An assumption of roughly uniform sequencing depth across donors underlay the presence/absence analyses. Most CMV-associated TCR beta chains were later found to appear HLA-restricted. HLA alleles were associated with 15,000 to 20,000 TCR beta sequences in a later analysis at 0.05 false discovery rate.

The CDR3 runs to 16 residues. CDR1 and CDR2 (germline): KGHSH, LQKENI. V shed 4 bases and J shed 1 base, with 13 bases lying between them. Amplification used 60 Vbeta primers and 13 Jbeta primers. Using immunoSEQ multiplex PCR, the repertoire was profiled, and TCRdb retains in-frame clones only, with some absent. In the table there are approximately 53,000 clones, over 60% of which are singletons. Sequencing was done on a sample of PBMCs. This clonotype was sampled from a woman between 50 and 59 years old in good health and CMV-seronegative. The gene calls are TRBV18 and TRBJ2-2; D possibly corresponds to TRBD1 (6 bases). Here the CDR3 DNA reads TGTGCCAGCTCACTAGCCTCGACAGGGAACACCGGGGAGCTGTTTTTT. Protein: CASSLASTGNTGELFF.